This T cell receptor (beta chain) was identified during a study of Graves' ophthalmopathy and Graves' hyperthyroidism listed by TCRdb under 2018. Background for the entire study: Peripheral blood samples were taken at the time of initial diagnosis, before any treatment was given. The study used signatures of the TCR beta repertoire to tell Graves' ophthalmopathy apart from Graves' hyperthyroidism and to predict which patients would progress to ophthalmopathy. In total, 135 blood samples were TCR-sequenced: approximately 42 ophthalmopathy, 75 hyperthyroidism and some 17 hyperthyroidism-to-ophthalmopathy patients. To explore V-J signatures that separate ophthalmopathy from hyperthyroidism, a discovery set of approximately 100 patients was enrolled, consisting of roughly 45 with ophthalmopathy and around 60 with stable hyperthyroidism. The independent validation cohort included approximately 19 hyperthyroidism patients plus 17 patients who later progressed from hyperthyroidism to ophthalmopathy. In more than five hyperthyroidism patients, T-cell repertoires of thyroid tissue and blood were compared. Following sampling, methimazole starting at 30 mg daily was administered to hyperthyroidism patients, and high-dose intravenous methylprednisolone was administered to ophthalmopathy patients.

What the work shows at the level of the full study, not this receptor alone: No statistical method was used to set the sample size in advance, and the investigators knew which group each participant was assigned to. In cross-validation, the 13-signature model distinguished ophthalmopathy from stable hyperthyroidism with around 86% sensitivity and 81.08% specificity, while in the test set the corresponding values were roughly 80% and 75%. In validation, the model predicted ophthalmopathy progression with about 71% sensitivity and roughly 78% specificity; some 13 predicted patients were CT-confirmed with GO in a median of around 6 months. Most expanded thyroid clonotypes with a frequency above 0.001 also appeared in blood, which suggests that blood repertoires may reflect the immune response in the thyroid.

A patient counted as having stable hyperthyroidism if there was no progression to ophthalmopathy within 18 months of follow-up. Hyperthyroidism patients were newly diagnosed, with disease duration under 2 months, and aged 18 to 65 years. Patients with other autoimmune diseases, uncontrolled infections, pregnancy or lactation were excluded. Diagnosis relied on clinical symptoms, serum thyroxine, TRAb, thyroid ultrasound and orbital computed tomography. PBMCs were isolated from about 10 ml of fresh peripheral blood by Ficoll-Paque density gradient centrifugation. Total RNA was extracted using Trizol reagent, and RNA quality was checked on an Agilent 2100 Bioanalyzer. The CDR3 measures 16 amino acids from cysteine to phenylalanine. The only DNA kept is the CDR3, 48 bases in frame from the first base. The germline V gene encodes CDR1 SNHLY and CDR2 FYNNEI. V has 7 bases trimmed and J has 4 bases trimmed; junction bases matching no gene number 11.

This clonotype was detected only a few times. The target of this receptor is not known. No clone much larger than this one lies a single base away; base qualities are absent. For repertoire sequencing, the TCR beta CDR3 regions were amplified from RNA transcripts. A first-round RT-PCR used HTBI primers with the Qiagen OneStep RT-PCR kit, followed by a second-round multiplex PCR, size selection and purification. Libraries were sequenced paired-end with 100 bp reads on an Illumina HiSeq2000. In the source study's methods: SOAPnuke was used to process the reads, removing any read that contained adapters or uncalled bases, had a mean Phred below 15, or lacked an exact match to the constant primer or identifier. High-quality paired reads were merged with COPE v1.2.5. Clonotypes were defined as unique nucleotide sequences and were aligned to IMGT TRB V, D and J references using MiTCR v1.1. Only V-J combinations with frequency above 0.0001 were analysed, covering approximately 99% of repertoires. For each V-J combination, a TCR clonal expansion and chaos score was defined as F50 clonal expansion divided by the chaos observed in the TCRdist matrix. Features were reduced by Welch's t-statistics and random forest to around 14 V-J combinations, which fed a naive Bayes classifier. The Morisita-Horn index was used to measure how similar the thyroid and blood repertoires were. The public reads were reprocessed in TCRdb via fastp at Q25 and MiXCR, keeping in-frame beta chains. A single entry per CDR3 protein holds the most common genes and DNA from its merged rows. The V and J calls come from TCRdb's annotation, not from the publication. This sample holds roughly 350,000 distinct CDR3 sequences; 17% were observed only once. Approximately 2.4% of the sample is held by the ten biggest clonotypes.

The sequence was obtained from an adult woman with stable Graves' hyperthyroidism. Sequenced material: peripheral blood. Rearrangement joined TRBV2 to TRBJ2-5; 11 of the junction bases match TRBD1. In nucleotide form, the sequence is TGTGCCAGCACCTCATTTGGACAGGGGGCCGGAGAGACCCAGTACTTC. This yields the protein CASTSFGQGAGETQYF.